The 31 T cell receptor beta chains listed next were all sequenced from one sample in a study of T cell changes during pregnancy in multiple sclerosis. Sequencing was performed with immunoSEQ multiplex PCR; in TCRdb, only in-frame clones are kept and a portion is missing. The profile covers about 40,000 clones, with 88% appearing a single time and roughly 4.9% taken by the ten largest. This specimen was peripheral blood, taken in the first trimester of pregnancy. These receptors all stem from a female donor in good health, enrolled as a control in a pregnancy study.

This chain uses TRBV6-5 with TRBJ2-7; D is possibly TRBD2 (5 bases). The V end was cut by 0 bases, the J end by 5 bases, with 17 bases between. The CDR3 has 16 amino acids. CDR1 and CDR2 (germline): MNHEY, SVGAGI. The CDR3 region is CASSYSASSRVHEQYF. The CDR3 nucleotides read TGTGCCAGCAGTTACTCGGCCTCGTCGAGGGTCCACGAGCAGTACTTC.

V usage is TRBV6-6 and J usage is TRBJ2-1, with D unresolved. This CDR3 has 13 residues. Per the germline V gene, CDR1 is MNHNY and CDR2 is SVGAGI (reference sequence). Trimming left V 7 bases short and J 10 bases short, with 17 bases between. In nucleotides, the CDR3 is TGTGCCAGCACCACCTCCGAAACTCTAGAGCAGTTCTTC. As protein: CASTTSETLEQFF.

This clone occurred once. This chain joins TRBV7-3 and TRBJ1-1, with 7 positions matching TRBD1. The length of the CDR3 is 16 residues. The trim removed 5 bases at V and 1 base at J, leaving 10 bases unmatched. Germline loops: CDR1 SGHTA, CDR2 FQGTGA. Here the CDR3 DNA reads TGTGCCAGCAGCCTAAGGGGGCCGAGGGGGAACACTGAAGCTTTCTTT. Translation: CASSLRGPRGNTEAFF.

The J gene is TRBJ2-2, the V gene TRBV4-2, with D possibly being TRBD2 (5 bases). The V gene's germline CDR1 is LGHNA and CDR2 YNFKEQ. CDR3 length: 16 amino acids. The germline V and J ends were trimmed by 1 base and 6 bases, with 15 bases remaining between them. The CDR3 is CASSQGGPDNAGELFF. Here the CDR3 DNA reads TGTGCCAGCAGCCAAGGAGGGCCTGATAACGCCGGGGAGCTGTTTTTT.

J is TRBJ2-2 and V is TRBV5-6, with TRBD1 matching over 8 bases. CDR1 is SGHDT and CDR2 is YYEEEE in the germline V gene. The J segment lost 6 bases and the V segment lost 1 base, leaving 2 bases of the junction unmatched. CDR3 size: 14 residues. In DNA form, the CDR3 reads TGTGCCAGCAGCTTGTCAGGGGGCCCCGGGGAGCTGTTTTTT. Translated: CASSLSGGPGELFF.

This chain uses TRBV30 with TRBJ2-1, with 7 bases that match TRBD2. J lost 4 bases, V lost 5 bases, and 8 bases had no gene match. In germline, CDR1 is GTSNPN, CDR2 SVGIG (reference sequence). The CDR3 contains 14 residues. Written as DNA, the CDR3 is TGTGCCTGGGGAGCGGGACTGACTTACAATGAGCAGTTCTTC. Its translation is CAWGAGLTYNEQFF.

This clone was recorded a few times. This chain links TRBV1 with TRBJ2-1; the listed D gene, TRBD2, was not tested against the DNA. TRBV1 is a pseudogene. The CDR3 runs 17 residues. CDR3 sequence: CTSSQTPPLAAYNEQFF. The CDR3 DNA reads TGCACCAGCAGCCAGACCCCCCCTCTAGCGGCCTACAATGAGCAGTTCTTC.

The chain uses TRBV11-2 and TRBJ2-5; 7 bases are a match to TRBD1. The CDR3 loop spans 13 amino acids. The J segment lost 2 bases and the V segment lost 5 bases, leaving 2 bases of the junction unmatched. From germline, CDR1 is SGHAT and CDR2 FQNNGV. CDR3 DNA sequence: TGTGCCAGCAGCCGGGGACAGCAAGAGACCCAGTACTTC. Its protein product is CASSRGQQETQYF.

This rearrangement joins TRBV7-9 to TRBJ2-6; perhaps TRBD1 as D (6 bases). The length of the CDR3 is 17 residues. Trimming left V 2 bases short and J 1 base short, with 12 bases between. CDR1 and CDR2 (germline): SEHNR, FQNEAQ (reference sequence). The CDR3 nucleotides read TGTGCCAGCAGCTTAATTACAGGGATGTCTGGGGCCAACGTCCTGACTTTC. Amino acid sequence: CASSLITGMSGANVLTF.

The V call is TRBV5-1, the J call TRBJ2-7; 10 bases match TRBD1. This CDR3 comprises 16 residues. Losses at the gene ends were 0 bases for V and 2 bases for J; bases not matched to a gene: 5. Looked up from germline, CDR1 is SGHRS and CDR2 is YFSETQ. CDR3 nucleotide sequence: TGCGCCAGCAGCTTGGGGGGGACAGGGGCCGCCTACGAGCAGTACTTC. This translates into CASSLGGTGAAYEQYF.

In its sample, this clone was seen once. The V gene is TRBV29-1, the J gene TRBJ2-7; 10 nucleotides align to TRBD2. Germline CDR1 reads SQVTM; CDR2 reads ANQGSEA. This CDR3 has 13 residues. Trimming took 7 bases from V and 2 from J; bases not matched to a gene: 5. This chain's CDR3 is CSASGSNPYEQYF. The DNA of the CDR3 is TGCAGCGCTAGCGGGAGTAATCCCTACGAGCAGTACTTC.

The V and J genes are TRBV5-1 and TRBJ2-5, with 8 bases that match TRBD2. J gave up 2 bases and V 0 bases, and 9 bases lay outside the gene matches. CDR1 is SGHRS, CDR2 YFSETQ, per germline. The CDR3 is 17 residues long. The CDR3: CASSLAGRGARQETQYF. In DNA form, the CDR3 reads TGCGCCAGCAGCTTGGCCGGGAGGGGCGCGAGGCAAGAGACCCAGTACTTC.

This clone was seen a handful of times. V and J are TRBV2 and TRBJ1-5; unclear D gene. The CDR3 is made up of 15 amino acids. V was pared by 1 base and J by 6 bases, with 13 bases between. Germline values: CDR1 SNHLY, CDR2 FYNNEI. CDR3 protein: CASSEGGADTQPQHF. Here the CDR3 DNA reads TGTGCCAGCAGTGAAGGGGGAGCTGATACTCAGCCCCAGCATTTT.

In this sample, this clone turned up a few times. This chain uses TRBV7-8 with TRBJ1-1; D may be TRBD1 (5 bases). This CDR3 contains 13 residues. The germline CDR1 and CDR2 sequences are SGHVS and FQNEAQ. The ends were cut back, 3 bases at V and 7 bases at J, with 12 bases in the middle. The CDR3 region is CASSFSVGGEAFF. The CDR3 nucleotides read TGTGCCAGCAGCTTCTCCGTGGGGGGTGAAGCTTTCTTT.

This chain connects TRBV5-4 to TRBJ2-1; D gene uncertain. Per germline, CDR1 SGHNT and CDR2 YYREEE (reference sequence). The CDR3 has 11 residues. V gave up 3 bases and J gave up 9 bases, with 7 bases separating them. CDR3 sequence (DNA): TGTGCCAGCAGCTCCGGTAGTGAGCAGTTCTTC. Translating gives CASSSGSEQFF.

Regarding this clone: This sample also contains other DNA sequences that code for the same CDR3. CDR3 region: CASSDSSGGPDTQYF. Written as DNA, the CDR3 is TGTGCCAGCAGTGACTCTAGCGGGGGGCCAGATACGCAGTATTTT. This rearrangement joins TRBV6-4 to TRBJ2-3; 10 positions agree with TRBD2. Germline V lookup: CDR1 MRHNA, CDR2 SNTAGT. The CDR3 covers 15 residues. The V and J ends lost 0 bases and 4 bases, in that order; junction bases with no gene match: 1.

This clone has a single count. The rearrangement links TRBV28 to TRBJ2-7; 10 bases fit TRBD1. The germline V gene has CDR1 MDHEN and CDR2 SYDVKM. With 4 bases clipped from V and 3 bases from J, the junction kept 6 bases outside the gene matches. This CDR3 spans 15 amino acids. Here the CDR3 reads CASSSRDRGFYEQYF. Written as DNA, the CDR3 is TGTGCCAGCAGTTCGCGGGACAGGGGTTTCTACGAGCAGTACTTC.

This chain links TRBV1 with TRBJ2-7; the table's TRBD2 call for D was not verified on the DNA. TRBV1 is a pseudogene locus. CDR3 length equals 15 residues. The CDR3 reads CTSSQDPLARYEQYF. The CDR3 nucleotides read TGCACCAGCAGCCAAGATCCCCTAGCCCGCTACGAGCAGTACTTC.

The V and J genes are TRBV15 and TRBJ2-6; possible D gene TRBD2, 5 bases. Trimming pared 5 bases from V and 0 bases from J, leaving 5 bases between. Looked up from germline, CDR1 is LNHNV and CDR2 is YYDKDF (reference sequence). The CDR3 is 14 amino acids. CDR3 sequence (DNA): TGTGCCACCAGCGAGGGCTCTGGGGCCAACGTCCTGACTTTC. The encoded protein is CATSEGSGANVLTF.

The CDR3 region is CASSLDRLNTGELFF. CDR3 in DNA: TGTGCCAGCAGCTTGGACAGGCTGAACACCGGGGAGCTGTTTTTT. The chain has TRBV5-5 and TRBJ2-2; a weak D match, TRBD1 (5 bases). Trimming removed 0 bases from V and 1 base from J, with 7 bases in between. CDR1 is SGHKS and CDR2 is YYEKEE in the germline V gene (reference sequence). This CDR3 has 15 amino acids.

In its sample, this clone is medium-sized. The J gene is TRBJ2-2, the V gene TRBV6-4; tentative D call: TRBD2 (5 bases). V lost 0 bases, J lost 3 bases, and 5 bases lay in between. The V gene's germline CDR1 is MRHNA and CDR2 SNTAGT. The CDR3 runs 14 residues. Written as DNA, the CDR3 is TGTGCCAGCAGTGACTCCGGGGACACCGGGGAGCTGTTTTTT. It is translated as CASSDSGDTGELFF.

This clone was recorded once. The chain links TRBV5-1 to TRBJ1-2; 8 bases are shared with TRBD1. Germline CDR1 reads SGHRS; CDR2 reads YFSETQ. The CDR3 length is 17 residues. V lost 2 bases to trimming and J lost 3 bases; unmatched junction nucleotides: 12. CDR3: CASSFDRGIGSDYGYTF. In DNA form, the CDR3 reads TGCGCCAGCAGCTTTGACAGGGGAATTGGCTCGGACTATGGCTACACCTTC.

The CDR3 sequence is CASSLRVSGGYGYTF. For the CDR3, the DNA is TGTGCCAGCAGTTTACGGGTGTCGGGAGGTTATGGCTACACCTTC. The V call is TRBV28, the J call TRBJ1-2, with D unresolved. The V end lost 2 bases, the J end lost 5 bases, and 15 bases lay between the germline ends. Germline V lookup: CDR1 MDHEN, CDR2 SYDVKM. The length of the CDR3 is 15 residues.

The rearrangement uses TRBV5-1 and TRBJ2-5; D may be TRBD1 (8 bases). CDR1 is SGHRS and CDR2 is YFSETQ in the germline V gene. CDR3 length: 16 amino acids. The germline V and J ends were trimmed by 4 bases and 2 bases, with 18 bases remaining between them. This CDR3 is CASSAGDRITQETQYF. The CDR3 nucleotides read TGCGCCAGCAGCGCGGGGGACAGGATAACTCAAGAGACCCAGTACTTC.

This rearrangement joins TRBV15 to TRBJ1-1; TRBD1 is a possible D gene (5 bases). V gave up 0 bases and J gave up 8 bases, with 16 bases separating them. The length of the CDR3 is 15 residues. Germline values: CDR1 LNHNV, CDR2 YYDKDF (reference sequence). CDR3 DNA sequence: TGTGCCACCAGCAGAGATCGGGGGGTGTGGGCCGAAGCTTTCTTT. It yields the protein CATSRDRGVWAEAFF.

This chain joins TRBV11-2 and TRBJ2-3; TRBD1 is a possible D gene (6 bases). From germline, CDR1 is SGHAT and CDR2 FQNNGV. The germline V and J ends were trimmed by 4 bases and 0 bases, with 11 bases remaining between them. The CDR3 covers 15 residues. The DNA for the CDR3 is TGTGCCAGCAGCTCCGGGACAAGCAGCACAGATACGCAGTATTTT. Translating gives CASSSGTSSTDTQYF.

The J gene is TRBJ2-3, the V gene TRBV4-2; perhaps TRBD2 as D (6 bases). The germline gives CDR1 LGHNA, CDR2 YNFKEQ. The V end lost 2 bases, the J end lost 0 bases, and 9 bases lay between the germline ends. The CDR3 is 15 amino acids. DNA of the CDR3: TGTGCCAGCAGCCAAACGGGACTGAGCACAGATACGCAGTATTTT. Translation: CASSQTGLSTDTQYF.

The chain combines TRBV18 with TRBJ2-1, with 8 bases identical to TRBD2. This CDR3 has 15 amino acids. With V trimmed by 6 bases and J by 9 bases, 13 bases remained unmatched. CDR1 and CDR2 from the germline V gene are KGHSH and LQKENI. This chain's CDR3 is CASSPATGGQGEQFF. The CDR3 DNA sequence: TGTGCCAGCTCCCCCGCAACGGGAGGGCAGGGTGAGCAGTTCTTC.

The chain uses TRBV28 and TRBJ2-3, with D unclear. V lost 4 bases and J lost 5, with 13 bases in between. This CDR3 has 14 amino acids. Germline values: CDR1 MDHEN, CDR2 SYDVKM. The CDR3 sequence: CASSSTILGDTQYF. CDR3 sequence (DNA): TGTGCCAGCAGTTCGACAATACTGGGAGATACGCAGTATTTT.

The chain recombines TRBV6-1 with TRBJ1-2, with a weak D call TRBD1 (6 bases). CDR1 is MNHNS, CDR2 SASEGT, per germline. The V end lost 6 bases, the J end lost 2 bases, and 10 bases lay between the germline ends. The CDR3 spans 13 residues. CDR3 nucleotide sequence: TGTGCCAGCAGGACGACAGGAAACTATGGCTACACCTTC. The encoded protein is CASRTTGNYGYTF.

This sequence joins TRBV23-1 and TRBJ2-3, with D hard to call. TRBV23-1 has ORF status, its function being uncertain. The CDR3 contains 12 residues. V lost 6 bases, J lost 2 bases, and 6 bases lay in between. The CDR3 coding sequence is TGCGCCAGCAGCCCAAACACAGATACGCAGTATTTT. Protein product: CASSPNTDTQYF.